Each of the 30 T cell receptor beta chains below was sequenced from the same sample in a study of blood T cells in healthy people across ages. The authors ran a second PCR of 7 to 11 cycles using a sample-barcoded 5' primer and a J-beta primer mix. Each CDR3 protein is one row after TCRdb ran MiXCR on the 5' RACE reads. The sample shows 850,000 to 1,100,000 distinct CDR3 sequences, around two fifths of them seen only once. Source material: blood. The receptors were sampled from a man between 18 and 35 years old in good health.

This clonotype was observed a few times. The chain employs TRBV12-3 or TRBV12-4 and TRBJ2-7; no firm D call. This CDR3 is built from 10 residues. The V end was cut by 6 bases, the J end by 8 bases, with 8 bases between. CDR3 bases: TGTGCCAGCAGCGGTGACCAGCAGTACTTC. Amino acids: CASSGDQQYF.

Remarks on this clonotype: One base away lies a much larger clone, so this may be a sequencing read error. The chain is built from TRBV4-3 and TRBJ2-7, with D perhaps matching TRBD1 (6 bases). The CDR3 runs to 14 residues. The germline CDR1 and CDR2 sequences are LGHNA and YSLEER. The V and J ends lost 4 bases and 3 bases respectively, with 13 bases between them. The CDR3 nucleotides are TGCGCCAGCAGCCTCAGGACAGAGATCTACGAGCAGTACTTC. This sequence encodes CASSLRTEIYEQYF.

The chain couples TRBV20-1 to TRBJ2-7, with D possibly matching TRBD1 (5 bases). The CDR3 consists of 13 residues. Looked up from germline, CDR1 is DFQATT and CDR2 is SNEGSKA (reference sequence). V lost 2 bases and J lost 3, with 11 bases in between. The CDR3 spells CSARKFQGYEQYF. The CDR3 bases are TGCAGTGCTAGAAAGTTCCAGGGCTACGAGCAGTACTTC.

This clonotype was found a few times. The junction departs from the called germline gene at one end, perhaps through a read error. The chain recombines TRBV9 with TRBJ2-1; TRBD2 agrees at 7 bases. The CDR3 extends over 16 amino acids. Germline CDR1 reads SGDLS; CDR2 reads YYNGEE. CDR3 region: CASSVGPGGGNNKQFF. CDR3 nucleotides: TGTGCCAGCAGCGTAGGCCCGGGCGGGGGAAACAATAAGCAGTTCTTC.

The V call is TRBV5-1, the J call TRBJ2-6; D remains unclear. V dropped 0 bases and J dropped 0 bases, with 7 bases sitting between them. The germline V gene has CDR1 SGHRS and CDR2 YFSETQ. The CDR3 totals 16 residues. The CDR3, as DNA: TGCGCCAGCAGCTTGGTAATGGGCTCTGGGGCCAACGTCCTGACTTTC. It encodes CASSLVMGSGANVLTF.

The table lists this clonotype with a few counts. The V and J genes are TRBV5-4 and TRBJ2-4, with TRBD2 identical over 7 bases. Losses at the gene ends were 7 bases for V and 13 bases for J; bases not matched to a gene: 17. The CDR3 is 14 amino acids. Germline CDR1 reads SGHNT; CDR2 reads YYREEE (reference sequence). The CDR3 DNA follows: TGTGCCAGCCGGGGGGAGGCCTCCTATAGTCGGCAGTACTTC. This translates into CASRGEASYSRQYF.

This clonotype was recorded a few times. V usage is TRBV7-9 and J usage is TRBJ1-5; D might be TRBD1 (5 bases). Germline-derived CDR1 and CDR2 are SEHNR and FQNEAQ (reference sequence). Trimming took off 5 bases at V and 1 base at J, with 12 bases between the two ends. The length of the CDR3 is 15 residues. In DNA, the CDR3 is TGTGCCAGCAGCGGGGAGACAGTCAGCAATCAGCCCCAGCATTTT. Translating gives CASSGETVSNQPQHF.

About this clonotype: Here the CDR3 omits its conserved ending phenylalanine or tryptophan, so a read error is the likely source. The chain employs TRBV12-3 or TRBV12-4 and TRBJ1-2; no firm D call. The CDR3 length is 12 residues. Trimming took 3 bases from V and 4 from J, leaving 6 bases between them. CDR3 region: CASSLTIYGYTS. DNA of the CDR3: TGTGCCAGCAGTTTGACGATCTATGGCTACACCTCC.

This sequence joins TRBV5-1 and TRBJ2-2; the D gene is possibly TRBD1 (6 bases). Trimming stripped 2 bases from V and 13 bases from J, with 12 bases between. The CDR3 length is 12 residues. Germline loops: CDR1 SGHRS, CDR2 YFSETQ. The chain's CDR3 is CASSFRADRLFF. The CDR3 DNA reads as TGCGCCAGCAGCTTTAGGGCGGACAGGCTGTTTTTT. The full variable domain, with the rest looked up from reference TRBV5-1 and TRBJ2-2, is KAGVTQTPRYLIKTRGQQVTLSCSPISGHRSVSWYQQTPGQGLQFLFEYFSETQRNKGNFPGRFSGRQFSNSRSEMNVSTLELGDSALYLCASSFRADRLFFGEGSRLTVL.

V is TRBV2 and J is TRBJ1-1; possible D gene TRBD1, 5 bases. This CDR3 comprises 14 residues. Trimming removed 6 bases from V and 1 base from J, with 12 bases in between. Germline-derived CDR1 and CDR2 are SNHLY and FYNNEI. The CDR3 spells CASRVDNSNTEAFF. CDR3 nucleotide sequence: TGTGCCAGCAGGGTGGACAACTCGAACACTGAAGCTTTCTTT.

This clonotype was observed a single time. The rearrangement links TRBV7-3 to TRBJ2-2, with TRBD1 identical over 7 bases. Losses at the gene ends were 9 bases for V and 4 bases for J; bases not matched to a gene: 8. The CDR3 contains 14 residues. CDR1 is SGHTA, CDR2 FQGTGA, per germline. CDR3 DNA: TGTGCCAGTCGGGACAGTACGCGCACCGGGGAGCTGTTTTTT. Translated, it gives CASRDSTRTGELFF.

This clonotype has just a few counts. V usage is TRBV21-1 and J usage is TRBJ2-3; the DNA was not used to check the table's D call, TRBD1. TRBV21-1 is an annotated pseudogene. The CDR3 is made up of 15 amino acids. CDR3 DNA sequence: TGTGCCAGCAGCACCTGGAACAGGCCCACAGATACGCAGTATTTT. Translation gives CASSTWNRPTDTQYF.

The gene calls are TRBV6-6 and TRBJ2-1; 8 nucleotides line up with TRBD1. CDR1 is MNHNY, CDR2 SVGAGI, per germline (reference sequence). The CDR3 has 13 amino acids. The ends lost 9 bases at V and 6 bases at J; junction bases unmatched: 7. CDR3 bases: TGTGCCAGTACGACAGGGGATTGCAATGAGCAGTTCTTC. This codes for CASTTGDCNEQFF.

This clonotype came up a few times. This chain uses TRBV20-1 with TRBJ2-7, with D uncertain. This CDR3 contains 13 residues. Germline V lookup: CDR1 DFQATT, CDR2 SNEGSKA (reference sequence). With 5 bases removed from V and 0 bases from J, the gap between germline ends came to 11 bases. The CDR3 reads CSALSRSSYEQYF. In DNA form, the CDR3 reads TGCAGTGCTCTAAGCAGGAGCTCCTACGAGCAGTACTTC.

This clonotype turned up a few times. This sequence joins TRBV6-2 or TRBV6-3 and TRBJ2-1, with 8 bases matching TRBD1. V gave up 5 bases and J gave up 6 bases; unmatched junction bases: 6. From germline, CDR1 is MNHEY and CDR2 SVGEGT. This CDR3 region has 14 residues. The CDR3 DNA reads TGTGCCAGCAGTGACAGGGGTGGCGGCAATGAGCAGTTCTTC. Translated: CASSDRGGGNEQFF.

The chain joins TRBV27 to TRBJ1-2, with D perhaps matching TRBD1 (5 bases). Trimming took 3 bases from V and 4 from J, leaving 12 bases between them. CDR1 is MNHEY, CDR2 SMNVEV, per germline (reference sequence). The CDR3 length is 14 residues. CDR3 nucleotides: TGTGCCAGCAGTTTTGCAGGGTTGAGCTATGGCTACACCTTC. Its translation: CASSFAGLSYGYTF.

This clonotype was counted only a few times. The V gene is TRBV12-3 or TRBV12-4, the J gene TRBJ2-5; D unclear. V shed 1 base and J shed 2 bases, with 11 bases lying between them. The CDR3 is 15 residues long. Here the CDR3 DNA reads TGTGCCAGCAGTTTAGATGGAACTCGTCAAGAGACCCAGTACTTC. Its protein product is CASSLDGTRQETQYF.

This clonotype was seen a few times. Here the CDR3 reads CSARRLTGNTGELFF. In DNA form, the CDR3 reads TGCAGTGCTAGACGACTCACAGGGAACACCGGGGAGCTGTTTTTT. The rearrangement uses TRBV20-1 and TRBJ2-2; D is possibly TRBD1 (5 bases). Per germline, CDR1 DFQATT and CDR2 SNEGSKA (reference sequence). The CDR3 sequence is 15 residues long. V gave up 2 bases and J gave up 1 base, with 11 bases separating them.

This clonotype showed up just a few times. The chain joins TRBV5-6 to TRBJ2-1; TRBD2 agrees at 10 bases. The J segment lost 4 bases and the V segment lost 1 base, leaving 8 bases of the junction unmatched. This CDR3 has 17 residues. Germline V gives CDR1 SGHDT, CDR2 YYEEEE. Here the CDR3 DNA reads TGTGCCAGCAGCTTGAGGGCTAGCGGGGGCTTTTACAATGAGCAGTTCTTC. The encoded protein is CASSLRASGGFYNEQFF.

The chain recombines TRBV12-3 or TRBV12-4 with TRBJ1-5; D remains unclear. The germline V and J ends were trimmed by 7 bases and 0 bases, with 13 bases remaining between them. The CDR3 runs to 15 residues. CDR3 bases: TGTGCCAGCATCCCGACCCCTCATAGCAATCAGCCCCAGCATTTT. It is translated as CASIPTPHSNQPQHF.

V and J are TRBV6-5 and TRBJ1-6; D gene ambiguous. Trimming stripped 2 bases from V and 4 bases from J, with 15 bases between. The CDR3 is made up of 17 amino acids. CDR1 is MNHEY, CDR2 SVGAGI, per germline. The DNA of the CDR3 is TGTGCCAGCAGTTACGGAAGGGCGAGAGGATATAATTCACCCCTCCACTTT. Translating it yields CASSYGRARGYNSPLHF.

This clonotype was detected once. This chain links TRBV20-1 with TRBJ1-5; D not resolved. The V gene's germline CDR1 is DFQATT and CDR2 SNEGSKA (reference sequence). Trimming cost V 0 bases and J 11 bases, with 17 bases left between them. This CDR3 region has 14 residues. The CDR3 DNA reads as TGCAGTGCTAGAGATATAAAGGGTGTTCGAGCCCAGCATTTT. Protein product: CSARDIKGVRAQHF.

The chain couples TRBV6-2 or TRBV6-3 to TRBJ2-7, with D perhaps TRBD1 (5 bases). Germline loops: CDR1 MNHEY, CDR2 SVGEGT. Trimming stripped 4 bases from V and 3 bases from J, with 13 bases between. This CDR3 is 14 amino acids long. As DNA, the CDR3 is TGTGCCAGCAGTTCATCTCAGGGCCTCTACGAGCAGTACTTC. Protein sequence: CASSSSQGLYEQYF.

V and J are TRBV2 and TRBJ2-2; TRBD2 aligns across 9 bases. J lost 1 base, V lost 6 bases, and 3 bases had no gene match. CDR1 is SNHLY, CDR2 FYNNEI, per germline. This CDR3 has 15 residues. DNA for the CDR3: TGTGCCAGCAGATCGACTAGCGGGAACACCGGGGAGCTGTTTTTT. Protein: CASRSTSGNTGELFF. The whole variable domain, filled in from reference TRBV2 and TRBJ2-2, reads EPEVTQTPSHQVTQMGQEVILRCVPISNHLYFYWYRQILGQKVEFLVSFYNNEISEKSEIFDDQFSVERPDGSNFTLKIRSTKLEDSAMYFCASRSTSGNTGELFFGEGSRLTVL.

This sequence joins TRBV5-5 and TRBJ2-1; 10 bases are shared with TRBD2. This CDR3 comprises 16 residues. Germline CDR1 is SGHKS and CDR2 is YYEKEE (reference sequence). V was clipped by 0 bases and J by 4 bases; unmatched bases: 4. This chain's CDR3 is CASSLETSGVYNEQFF. The CDR3 nucleotides read TGTGCCAGCAGCTTGGAAACTAGCGGGGTGTACAATGAGCAGTTCTTC.

Points on this clonotype: At one end, the junction sequence differs from germline, possibly due to a read error. The chain combines TRBV5-1 with TRBJ2-7; 7 positions agree with TRBD2. The germline gives CDR1 SGHRS, CDR2 YFSETQ. This CDR3 is built from 11 residues. CDR3 amino acids: CASRGTNEHYF. As DNA, the CDR3 is TGCGCCAGCCGCGGGACTAACGAGCACTACTTC.

This clonotype appeared many times. The rearrangement links TRBV4-2 to TRBJ2-1; D perhaps matches TRBD2 (5 bases). The CDR3 has 14 residues. Germline V gives CDR1 LGHNA, CDR2 YNFKEQ. V was trimmed by 0 bases and J by 4 bases, leaving 7 bases between them. CDR3 DNA: TGTGCCAGCAGCCAAGATCGAGGGTACAATGAGCAGTTCTTC. It encodes CASSQDRGYNEQFF.

This clonotype is a singleton in its sample. The chain links TRBV6-5 to TRBJ1-6; D may be TRBD1 (5 bases). The CDR3 runs to 18 residues. The V and J ends lost 2 bases and 7 bases respectively, with 21 bases between them. Per germline, CDR1 MNHEY and CDR2 SVGAGI. The CDR3 nucleotides read TGTGCCAGCAGTTACAGGGGTAGGGAAGTAGCTTGGAATTCACCCCTCCACTTT. This gives the protein CASSYRGREVAWNSPLHF.

This clonotype was observed once. The chain is built from TRBV20-1 and TRBJ1-1; TRBD1 is a possible D gene (5 bases). This CDR3 has 15 residues. Germline CDR1 reads DFQATT; CDR2 reads SNEGSKA (reference sequence). V lost 7 bases and J lost 1, with 19 bases in between. The CDR3 sequence: CSVPMDQGENTEAFF. For the CDR3, the DNA is TGCAGTGTTCCTATGGACCAAGGGGAGAACACTGAAGCTTTCTTT.

The V and J genes are TRBV27 and TRBJ1-1; TRBD1 matches 7 bases. There are 13 residues in the CDR3. The V gene end was trimmed by 7 bases and the J gene end by 4 bases; junction bases not matched to a gene: 6. The germline gives CDR1 MNHEY, CDR2 SMNVEV (reference sequence). CDR3 residues: CASTEGAGTEAFF. The CDR3 DNA sequence: TGTGCCAGCACGGAGGGGGCTGGCACTGAAGCTTTCTTT.